These 25 T cell receptor beta chains share one sample of origin, sequenced in a study of shared clonotypes between healthy human individuals. Only CD45RO-negative cells positively selected for CCR7 counted as naive CD8 cells, so terminally differentiated effector memory CD45RA+ cells were excluded. Only in-frame clones appear in the TCRdb table, and some are missing; sequencing was by immunoSEQ multiplex PCR. The sample holds 2 million to 2.5 million clones, 85% to 95% seen once. The specimen was naive CD8+ T cells from PBMCs. These receptors came from a man in his late teens or twenties in good health. Some clones in this sample may be carry-over from other donors' samples.

For the CDR3, the DNA is TGCAGCGTTGATCGAGACAGGGGTTCCTACAATGAGCAGTTCTTC. Translation: CSVDRDRGSYNEQFF. The chain joins TRBV29-1 to TRBJ2-1; 8 bases align to TRBD1. CDR1 and CDR2 from the germline V gene are SQVTM and ANQGSEA. This CDR3 is 15 amino acids long. J was trimmed by 1 base and V by 3 bases; bases with no gene match: 5.

The CDR3 nucleotides read TGTGCCAGCTTCAGACGGGACAGGGAAGTCGATGAGCAGTTCTTC. Protein product: CASFRRDREVDEQFF. This chain uses TRBV7-9 with TRBJ2-1; 9 nucleotides match TRBD1. With 8 bases clipped from V and 8 bases from J, the junction kept 13 bases outside the gene matches. The CDR3 has 15 residues. Germline values: CDR1 SEHNR, CDR2 FQNEAQ (reference sequence).

The rearrangement joins TRBV29-1 to TRBJ1-3; D gene unclear. Germline CDR1 reads SQVTM; CDR2 reads ANQGSEA. Trimming shortened V by 3 bases and J by 2 bases, and 14 bases separated the two germline ends. The length of the CDR3 is 15 residues. The CDR3: CSVEIPGEAGNTIYF. The CDR3 region has the DNA TGCAGCGTTGAGATCCCGGGAGAGGCTGGAAACACCATATATTTT. The complete variable domain, with remaining parts taken from reference TRBV29-1 and TRBJ1-3, reads SAVISQKPSRDICQRGTSLTIQCQVDSQVTMMFWYRQQPGQSLTLIATANQGSEATYESGFVIDKFPISRPNLTFSTLTVSNMSPEDSSIYLCSVEIPGEAGNTIYFGEGSWLTVV.

V and J are TRBV7-9 and TRBJ1-3; D might be TRBD1 (5 bases). V lost 5 bases and J 1 base, leaving 9 bases between the germline ends. This CDR3 spans 14 amino acids. In germline, CDR1 is SEHNR, CDR2 FQNEAQ (reference sequence). Here the CDR3 reads CASSGRESGNTIYF. CDR3 sequence (DNA): TGTGCCAGCAGCGGCAGGGAGTCTGGAAACACCATATATTTT.

The chain employs TRBV14 and TRBJ2-4; possible D gene TRBD1, 6 bases. The germline V gene encodes CDR1 SGHDN and CDR2 FVKESK. CDR3 length: 14 residues. Trimming left V 4 bases short and J 1 base short, with 8 bases between. DNA for the CDR3: TGTGCCAGCAGCCTGCAGGGGGCCAAAAACATTCAGTACTTC. Translating it yields CASSLQGAKNIQYF.

This chain joins TRBV9 and TRBJ2-1; 12 nucleotides align to TRBD2. This CDR3 is 16 amino acids long. CDR1 is SGDLS, CDR2 YYNGEE, per germline. V was clipped by 4 bases and J by 4 bases; unmatched bases: 6. CDR3 sequence: CASSPRLAGVYNEQFF. The CDR3 nucleotides read TGTGCCAGCAGCCCCCGACTAGCGGGAGTGTACAATGAGCAGTTCTTC.

V is TRBV6-1 and J is TRBJ2-7; 7 bases map to TRBD2. Trimming cost V 2 bases and J 2 bases; bases outside gene matches: 6. Germline V gene data show CDR1 as MNHNS and CDR2 as SASEGT. The CDR3 is made up of 15 amino acids. DNA for the CDR3: TGTGCCAGCAGTGAATGGCGGGGGAAGGCCTACGAGCAGTACTTC. Its protein product is CASSEWRGKAYEQYF.

V and J are TRBV6-1 and TRBJ2-1, with D perhaps TRBD1 (6 bases). Looked up from germline, CDR1 is MNHNS and CDR2 is SASEGT. V lost 5 bases and J lost 10, with 15 bases in between. CDR3 length: 13 amino acids. Here the CDR3 reads CASSSQGFHEQFF. The CDR3 DNA is TGTGCCAGCAGTTCACAGGGTTTTCACGAGCAGTTCTTC.

The chain carries TRBV7-9 and TRBJ2-2, with 8 bases matching TRBD1. The CDR3 has 15 amino acids. Germline V gene sequence: CDR1 SEHNR, CDR2 FQNEAQ (reference sequence). The V segment lost 5 bases and the J segment 6 bases; nucleotides outside the gene matches: 8. CDR3 region: CASSPLGQDPGELFF. In nucleotides, the CDR3 is TGTGCCAGCAGCCCTTTGGGACAGGATCCCGGGGAGCTGTTTTTT.

The chain combines TRBV5-5 with TRBJ1-5; 7 bases are shared with TRBD1. The CDR3 length is 15 residues. Trimming cost V 1 base and J 6 bases; bases outside gene matches: 7. CDR1 and CDR2 (germline): SGHKS, YYEKEE (reference sequence). The CDR3 region is CASSLTGERGQPQHF. As DNA, the CDR3 is TGTGCCAGCAGCTTGACAGGGGAGAGGGGTCAGCCCCAGCATTTT.

The chain employs TRBV11-2 and TRBJ2-2; D uncertain. Trimming left V 5 bases short and J 6 bases short, with 16 bases between. The V gene's germline CDR1 is SGHAT and CDR2 FQNNGV. The CDR3 extends over 15 amino acids. The CDR3 DNA follows: TGTGCCAGCAGCGATCTGGCCAGGCAATCCGGGGAGCTGTTTTTT. It encodes CASSDLARQSGELFF. Looking up the rest from reference TRBV11-2 and TRBJ2-2 gives the full variable domain: EAGVAQSPRYKIIEKRQSVAFWCNPISGHATLYWYQQILGQGPKLLIQFQNNGVVDDSQLPKDRFSAERLKGVDSTLKIQPAKLEDSAVYLCASSDLARQSGELFFGEGSRLTVL.

This sequence joins TRBV6-5 and TRBJ2-7; the D is unclear. V was clipped by 2 bases and J by 0 bases, with 8 bases between them. Germline CDR1 and CDR2: MNHEY and SVGAGI. The CDR3 has 14 amino acids. CDR3 nucleotides: TGTGCCAGCAGTTACGACGCGAGCTCCTACGAGCAGTACTTC. Translating it yields CASSYDASSYEQYF.

J is TRBJ2-1 and V is TRBV5-5; possible D gene TRBD2, 5 bases. Trimming pared 2 bases from V and 7 bases from J, leaving 13 bases between. Germline V gene data show CDR1 as SGHKS and CDR2 as YYEKEE (reference sequence). This CDR3 has 14 amino acids. The DNA of the CDR3 is TGTGCCAGCAGCTTACCCCAGCCGGGGAATGAGCAGTTCTTC. Its protein is CASSLPQPGNEQFF.

This sequence joins TRBV4-2 and TRBJ1-1; D unresolved. V lost 6 bases and J lost 1, with 3 bases in between. The length of the CDR3 is 11 residues. Per germline, CDR1 LGHNA and CDR2 YNFKEQ. The CDR3 nucleotides read TGTGCCAGCAGGGGGAACACTGAAGCTTTCTTT. The encoded protein is CASRGNTEAFF.

This chain links TRBV7-6 with TRBJ2-2; D is unclear. The CDR3 loop spans 15 amino acids. Germline loops: CDR1 SGHVS, CDR2 FNYEAQ. V was clipped by 0 bases and J by 5 bases, with 10 bases between them. CDR3 DNA: TGTGCCAGCAGCTTAGCGCTACAGAGAACCGGGGAGCTGTTTTTT. Translated: CASSLALQRTGELFF.

A single count supports this clone. The V and J genes are TRBV7-9 and TRBJ2-7; possibly TRBD2 for D (5 bases). The CDR3 covers 13 residues. Germline CDR1 SEHNR, CDR2 FQNEAQ (reference sequence). V lost 6 bases and J lost 1, with 10 bases in between. The DNA of the CDR3 is TGTGCCAGCAGACCGGACTGGTCCTACGAGCAGTACTTC. Protein: CASRPDWSYEQYF.

This chain uses TRBV2 with TRBJ1-2; D gene ambiguous. The CDR3 totals 13 residues. Germline V CDR1 and CDR2: SNHLY, FYNNEI. Trimming stripped 4 bases from V and 7 bases from J, with 13 bases between. This CDR3 is CASSGAPSGGYTF. The CDR3 bases are TGTGCCAGCAGTGGGGCACCCTCGGGTGGCTACACCTTC.

CDR3 DNA: TGTGCCAGCAGTGAAGACCTGGGGGCGGAAGAAAAACTGTTTTTT. Translated: CASSEDLGAEEKLFF. The chain carries TRBV2 and TRBJ1-4; D possibly corresponds to TRBD1 (6 bases). Per the germline V gene, CDR1 is SNHLY and CDR2 is FYNNEI. Trimming took 1 base from V and 8 from J, leaving 14 bases between them. This CDR3 spans 15 amino acids.

The gene calls are TRBV12-5 and TRBJ2-5, with D perhaps matching TRBD1 (5 bases). The CDR3 consists of 13 residues. The germline gives CDR1 LGHNT, CDR2 FRNRAP. Trimming removed 8 bases at V and 1 base at J, with 11 bases between. This CDR3 reads CASRGTLQETQYF. The CDR3 DNA follows: TGTGCTAGTAGGGGCACCCTCCAAGAGACCCAGTACTTC.

V and J are TRBV19 and TRBJ2-2, with TRBD2 matching 13 bases. V gave up 4 bases and J gave up 4 bases; unmatched junction bases: 3. The germline gives CDR1 LNHDA, CDR2 SQIVND (reference sequence). The CDR3 contains 16 residues. The CDR3 sequence: CASSTGLAGATGELFF. The CDR3, as DNA: TGTGCCAGTAGTACTGGACTAGCGGGAGCCACCGGGGAGCTGTTTTTT.

V is TRBV27 and J is TRBJ1-4; a possible D gene is TRBD1 (6 bases). Germline V lookup: CDR1 MNHEY, CDR2 SMNVEV (reference sequence). Deletions cut 5 bases from V and 8 bases from J, with 15 bases between. The CDR3 is 14 residues long. CDR3 in DNA: TGTGCCAGCAGTCCTCGGACAGCCCCCGAAAAACTGTTTTTT. Encoded protein: CASSPRTAPEKLFF.

J is TRBJ2-7 and V is TRBV11-2; no clear D. This CDR3 region has 15 residues. CDR1 SGHAT and CDR2 FQNNGV come from the germline V gene. The ends were cut back, 0 bases at V and 6 bases at J, with 15 bases in the middle. The CDR3, as DNA: TGTGCCAGCAGCTTAGACCCCTTGTGGGGTGTCGAGCAGTACTTC. Translated: CASSLDPLWGVEQYF.

This chain connects TRBV28 to TRBJ1-3, with D tentatively TRBD1 (5 bases). The CDR3 sequence is 16 residues long. Germline V lookup: CDR1 MDHEN, CDR2 SYDVKM. V lost 2 bases to trimming and J lost 2 bases, with 13 bases between them. The CDR3 protein is CASSLPDQGAGNTIYF. CDR3 in DNA: TGTGCCAGCAGTTTACCCGATCAGGGCGCTGGAAACACCATATATTTT.

DNA for the CDR3: TGTGCCAGCAGCCCCTTTGAACAGGCGTGGGGTGGGACCCAGTACTTC. Translating it yields CASSPFEQAWGGTQYF. The rearrangement joins TRBV6-6 to TRBJ2-5, with D possibly TRBD1 on 5 matching bases. Germline V lookup: CDR1 MNHNY, CDR2 SVGAGI (reference sequence). V lost 6 bases and J 7 bases, leaving 24 bases between the germline ends. The CDR3 consists of 16 residues.

The CDR3 region is CASGGAPPSLYGYTF. CDR3 DNA: TGTGCCAGCGGGGGGGCTCCTCCAAGTCTCTATGGCTACACCTTC. This chain uses TRBV27 with TRBJ1-2, with a possible D match to TRBD1 (6 bases). The V gene lost 8 bases and the J gene lost 4 bases, with 20 bases spanning the gap. CDR1 is MNHEY, CDR2 SMNVEV, per germline (reference sequence). This CDR3 is built from 15 residues.